This entry lists 11 T cell receptor beta chains sequenced from one sample in a study of T cell clonality in common variable immunodeficiency. The table came from immunoSEQ multiplex PCR; TCRdb's copy has only in-frame clones and leaves some out. This table holds roughly 70,000 clones with no singletons; the top ten claim about 1.8%. The sample consisted of peripheral blood mononuclear cells. The receptors shown here come from a person aged 18 to 75 in good health.

This clone showed up many times. With the read ending 3 residues before the CDR3 end, the germline J gene is used to fill in that end. The genes are TRBV15 and TRBJ2-7, with a weak D call TRBD2 (6 bases). The CDR3 covers 16 residues. Between the trimmed V and J ends, which lost 3 bases and 6 bases, there was a span of 21 bases. CDR1 and CDR2 from the germline V gene are LNHNV and YYDKDF (reference sequence). CDR3 protein: CATSSELVAEEFEQYF. The covered CDR3 bases are TGTGCCACCAGCAGCGAGCTCGTAGCGGAGGAGTTCGAG.

This clone was picked up many times. Coverage ceases 3 residues before the CDR3 finishes, and the germline J gene fills in the end. The gene calls are TRBV2 and TRBJ1-2, with D unclear. CDR1 and CDR2 from the germline V gene are SNHLY and FYNNEI. The CDR3 is 13 residues long. V was cut by 3 bases and J by 4 bases, with 9 bases left in between. The DNA read from the CDR3 is TGTGCCAGCAGTGACCCAGCGGTCTATGGC. Residues: CASSDPAVYG. The full CDR3 is CASSDPAVYGYTF.

This clone was observed at least ten times. The missing CDR3 end, 3 residues past where the read stops, is filled in from the germline J gene. The rearrangement uses TRBV2 and TRBJ2-1; possibly TRBD1 for D (6 bases). Trimming cost V 8 bases and J 0 bases, with 11 bases left between them. The CDR3 is made up of 14 amino acids. CDR1 is SNHLY and CDR2 is FYNNEI in the germline V gene. The CDR3 here is CASLGAVSYNEQFF. The sequenced part of the CDR3 DNA is TGTGCCAGCCTGGGGGCGGTCTCCTACAATGAG.

This clone was recorded many times. Sequencing ends 3 residues short of the CDR3 end; the germline J gene provides the rest. The chain combines TRBV5-1 with TRBJ2-1; 9 positions match TRBD1. CDR3 size: 13 residues. From germline, CDR1 is SGHRS and CDR2 YFSETQ. J lost 9 bases, V lost 4 bases, and 5 bases had no gene match. The CDR3 DNA, read in part, is TGCGCCAGCAGCCTACAGGGGGCGGTTGAG. As protein: CASSLQGAVE. The entire CDR3 protein reads CASSLQGAVEQFF. The entire variable domain, with the rest obtained from reference TRBV5-1 and TRBJ2-1, is as follows: KAGVTQTPRYLIKTRGQQVTLSCSPISGHRSVSWYQQTPGQGLQFLFEYFSETQRNKGNFPGRFSGRQFSNSRSEMNVSTLELGDSALYLCASSLQGAVEQFFGPGTRLTVL.

This clone was seen many times. Read data end 3 residues before the CDR3 end; the end is taken from the germline J gene. V gene TRBV20-1 combines with J gene TRBJ2-1; 9 bases are a match to TRBD1. Germline lookup yields CDR1 DFQATT and CDR2 SNEGSKA (reference sequence). This CDR3 contains 16 residues. V lost 4 bases and J lost 9; bases outside the gene matches: 16. Incomplete CDR3 DNA: TGCAGTGCTATTAGAGTGGGACAGGGAAGGATGGGTGAG. It translates to CSAIRVGQGRMGE. The CDR3 as a whole reads CSAIRVGQGRMGEQFF.

This clone came up many times. Read sequence stops 3 residues before the CDR3 end, and the germline J gene provides the missing end. The chain has TRBV7-9 and TRBJ1-1; 9 bases agree with TRBD1. The germline V gene encodes CDR1 SEHNR and CDR2 FQNEAQ (reference sequence). With 1 base clipped from V and 3 bases from J, the junction kept 3 bases outside the gene matches. This CDR3 comprises 15 residues. CDR3 region: CASSLVRQGDTEAFF. CDR3 bases read: TGTGCCAGCAGCTTAGTTAGACAGGGGGACACTGAA.

This clone was counted ten times or more. The missing CDR3 end, 3 residues past where the read stops, is filled in from the germline J gene. The chain links TRBV7-8 to TRBJ1-5; unclear D gene. The V and J ends lost 0 bases and 0 bases respectively, with 6 bases between them. This CDR3 region has 15 residues. The germline gives CDR1 SGHVS, CDR2 FQNEAQ. The part of the CDR3 DNA that was read is TGTGCCAGCAGCTTAGCGCAGGCTAGCAATCAGCCC. Encoded protein: CASSLAQASNQP. The CDR3 as a whole reads CASSLAQASNQPQHF.

This clone was found many times. With the read ending 3 residues before the CDR3 end, the germline J gene is used to fill in that end. The chain couples TRBV19 to TRBJ1-2, with 7 bases identical to TRBD1. The CDR3 spans 14 residues. The V segment lost 11 bases and the J segment 5 bases; nucleotides outside the gene matches: 14. CDR1 and CDR2 from the germline V gene are LNHDA and SQIVND (reference sequence). CDR3 DNA, as far as it was read: TGTGCCTCAACCTCGCGGGACAGATTTTATGGC. As protein: CASTSRDRFYG. The full CDR3 protein reads CASTSRDRFYGYTF.

This clone was found many times. The read comes to an end 3 residues before the CDR3 does, leaving the germline J gene to fill in the end. The rearrangement links TRBV7-3 to TRBJ2-7; possible D gene TRBD2, 6 bases. This CDR3 is built from 14 residues. The germline V gene encodes CDR1 SGHTA and CDR2 FQGTGA. Between the trimmed V and J ends, which lost 5 bases and 0 bases, there was a span of 11 bases. The CDR3 reads CASSHGGSSYEQYF. Partial CDR3 DNA: TGTGCCAGCAGCCACGGGGGAAGCTCCTACGAG.

This clone occurred many times. The CDR3 end is not reached by the read, which stops 3 residues before it; the germline J gene fills it in. The chain has TRBV20-1 and TRBJ2-1; 14 bases match TRBD2. Per germline, CDR1 DFQATT and CDR2 SNEGSKA (reference sequence). V was clipped by 6 bases and J by 6 bases; unmatched bases: 4. This CDR3 spans 14 amino acids. CDR3 sequence: CSALGLAGGNEQFF. The part of the CDR3 DNA that was read is TGCAGTGCGCTAGGACTAGCGGGGGGCAATGAG.

To note about this clone: The read ends 3 residues early relative to the CDR3; the germline J gene fills the gap. The chain combines TRBV7-9 with TRBJ2-3; 9 positions agree with TRBD1. With V trimmed by 5 bases and J by 3 bases, 6 bases remained unmatched. The CDR3 covers 15 residues. CDR1 is SEHNR, CDR2 FQNEAQ, per germline (reference sequence). The sequenced part of the CDR3 DNA is TGTGCCAGCAGCCTAGACAGGGGGAGGACAGATACG. Its translation is CASSLDRGRTDT. In full, the CDR3 reads CASSLDRGRTDTQYF.